This entry concerns a single T cell receptor (beta chain). The sample belongs to a study of tumor-infiltrating lymphocytes in primary liver carcinoma. Unsorted whole blood supplied the blood RNA, and germline DNA was isolated too. The V gene end was trimmed by 5 bases and the J gene end by 5 bases; junction bases not matched to a gene: 7. The CDR3 runs to 15 residues. Per germline, CDR1 SEHNR and CDR2 FQNEAQ (reference sequence). Total RNA amounting to 500 ng was the source from which TCR beta cDNA was made with a constant-region primer. For TCR beta, libraries were produced by three nested multiplex PCR rounds using slightly modified ARM-PCR. Two initial PCR rounds of about 10 cycles each paired TRBV1-TRBV30 forward primers with a C-beta reverse primer. TCRdb re-analysed the multiplex PCR reads in MiXCR, keeping a single row per CDR3 protein. The sample holds fewer than 400,000 distinct CDR3 sequences, approximately 58% seen once.

The TCR originated in a woman aged 30 to 39 with primary liver carcinoma and hepatitis B virus infection. Source material: peripheral blood. This chain links TRBV7-9 with TRBJ2-7; TRBD2 matches at 12 bases. CDR3 amino acids: CASSDGLAGSHEQYF. DNA of the CDR3: TGTGCCAGCAGCGATGGACTAGCGGGATCCCACGAGCAGTACTTC.